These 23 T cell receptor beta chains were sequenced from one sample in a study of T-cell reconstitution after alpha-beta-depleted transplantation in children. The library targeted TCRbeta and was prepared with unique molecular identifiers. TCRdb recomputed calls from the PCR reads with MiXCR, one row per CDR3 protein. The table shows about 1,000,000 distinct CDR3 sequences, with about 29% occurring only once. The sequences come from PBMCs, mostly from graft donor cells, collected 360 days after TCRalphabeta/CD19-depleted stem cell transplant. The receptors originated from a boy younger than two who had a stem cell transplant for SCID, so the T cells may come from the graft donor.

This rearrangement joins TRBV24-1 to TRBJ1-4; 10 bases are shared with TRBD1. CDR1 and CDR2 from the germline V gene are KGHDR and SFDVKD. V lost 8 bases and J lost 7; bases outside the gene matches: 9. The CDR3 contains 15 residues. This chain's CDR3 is CATTAIRDRGEKLFF. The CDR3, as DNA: TGTGCCACCACCGCGATCCGGGACAGGGGTGAAAAACTGTTTTTT.

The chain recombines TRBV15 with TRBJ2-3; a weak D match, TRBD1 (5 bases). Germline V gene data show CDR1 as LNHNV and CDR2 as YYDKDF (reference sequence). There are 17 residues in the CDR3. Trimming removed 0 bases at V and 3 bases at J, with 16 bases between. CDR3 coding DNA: TGTGCCACCAGCAGAGATTTTGGATCAGGGTCAACAGATACGCAGTATTTT. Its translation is CATSRDFGSGSTDTQYF.

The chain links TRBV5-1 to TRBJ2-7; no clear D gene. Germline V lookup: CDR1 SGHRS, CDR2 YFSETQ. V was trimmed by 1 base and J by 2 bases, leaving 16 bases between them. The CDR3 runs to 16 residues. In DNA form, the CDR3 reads TGCGCCAGCAGCTTGTCCCACTCTGTCGGAACCTACGAGCAGTACTTC. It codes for CASSLSHSVGTYEQYF.

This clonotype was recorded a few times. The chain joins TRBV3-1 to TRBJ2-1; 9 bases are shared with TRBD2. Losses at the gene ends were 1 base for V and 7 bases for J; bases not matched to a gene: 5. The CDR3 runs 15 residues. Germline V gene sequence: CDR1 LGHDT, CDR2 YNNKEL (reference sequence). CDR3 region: CASSQGRRGGNEQFF. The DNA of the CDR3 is TGTGCCAGCAGCCAAGGGCGGCGGGGGGGGAATGAGCAGTTCTTC.

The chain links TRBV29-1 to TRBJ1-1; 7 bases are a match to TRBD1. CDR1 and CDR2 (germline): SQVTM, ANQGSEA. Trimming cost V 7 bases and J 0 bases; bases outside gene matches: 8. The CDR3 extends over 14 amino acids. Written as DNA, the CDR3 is TGCAGCGCTCACAGGGGCCCCATGAACACTGAAGCTTTCTTT. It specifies CSAHRGPMNTEAFF. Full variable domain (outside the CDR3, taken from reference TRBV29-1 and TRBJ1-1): SAVISQKPSRDICQRGTSLTIQCQVDSQVTMMFWYRQQPGQSLTLIATANQGSEATYESGFVIDKFPISRPNLTFSTLTVSNMSPEDSSIYLCSAHRGPMNTEAFFGQGTRLTVV.

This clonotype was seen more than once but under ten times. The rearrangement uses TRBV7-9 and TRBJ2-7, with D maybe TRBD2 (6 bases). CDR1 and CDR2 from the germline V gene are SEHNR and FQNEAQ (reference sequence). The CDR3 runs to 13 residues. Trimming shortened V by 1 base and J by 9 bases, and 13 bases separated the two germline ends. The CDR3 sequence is CASSLGAWGVQYF. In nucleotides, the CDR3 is TGTGCCAGCAGCTTAGGGGCCTGGGGGGTGCAGTACTTC.

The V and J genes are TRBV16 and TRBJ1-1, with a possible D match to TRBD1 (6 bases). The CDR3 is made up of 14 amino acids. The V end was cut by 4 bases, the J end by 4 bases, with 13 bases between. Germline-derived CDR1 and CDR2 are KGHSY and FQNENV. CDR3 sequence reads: CASSLATGSTEAFF. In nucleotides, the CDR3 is TGTGCCAGCAGCCTAGCGACAGGTTCCACTGAAGCTTTCTTT.

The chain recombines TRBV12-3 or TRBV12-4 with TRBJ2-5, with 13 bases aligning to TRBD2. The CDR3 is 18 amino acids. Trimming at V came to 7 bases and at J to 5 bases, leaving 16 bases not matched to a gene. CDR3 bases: TGTGCCAGCAACGGGCAATCACTAGCGGGGGGGAACTGGGAGACCCAGTACTTC. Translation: CASNGQSLAGGNWETQYF.

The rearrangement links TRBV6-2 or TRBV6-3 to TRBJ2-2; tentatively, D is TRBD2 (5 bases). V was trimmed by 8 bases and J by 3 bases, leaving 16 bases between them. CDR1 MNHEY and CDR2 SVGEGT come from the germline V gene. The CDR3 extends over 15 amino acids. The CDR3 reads CASSAPGVYTGELFF. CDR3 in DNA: TGTGCCAGCTCCGCCCCCGGGGTTTACACCGGGGAGCTGTTTTTT.

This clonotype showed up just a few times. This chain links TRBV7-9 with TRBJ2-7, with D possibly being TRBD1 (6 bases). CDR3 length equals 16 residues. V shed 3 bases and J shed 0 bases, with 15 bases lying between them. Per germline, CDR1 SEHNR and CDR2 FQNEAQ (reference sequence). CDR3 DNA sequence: TGTGCCAGCAGCTTGGGCCGGGACATAGCCTCCTACGAGCAGTACTTC. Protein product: CASSLGRDIASYEQYF.

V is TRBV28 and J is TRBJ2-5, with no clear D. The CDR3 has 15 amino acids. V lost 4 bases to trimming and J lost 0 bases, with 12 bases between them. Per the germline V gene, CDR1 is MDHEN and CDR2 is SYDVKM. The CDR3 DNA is TGTGCCAGCAGTTCCCCGGGTCGACACCAAGAGACCCAGTACTTC. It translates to CASSSPGRHQETQYF.

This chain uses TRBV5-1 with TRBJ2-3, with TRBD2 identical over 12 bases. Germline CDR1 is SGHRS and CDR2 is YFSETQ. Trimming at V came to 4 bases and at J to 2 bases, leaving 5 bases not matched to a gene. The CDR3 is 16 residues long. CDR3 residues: CASSVRTSGTTDTQYF. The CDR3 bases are TGCGCCAGCAGCGTTAGGACTAGCGGGACCACAGATACGCAGTATTTT.

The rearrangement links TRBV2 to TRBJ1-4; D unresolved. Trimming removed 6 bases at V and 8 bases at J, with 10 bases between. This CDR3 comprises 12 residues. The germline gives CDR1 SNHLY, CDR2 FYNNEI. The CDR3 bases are TGTGCCAGCAGCTTACAGCAGGAAAAACTGTTTTTT. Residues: CASSLQQEKLFF. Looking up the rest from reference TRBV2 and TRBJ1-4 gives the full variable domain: EPEVTQTPSHQVTQMGQEVILRCVPISNHLYFYWYRQILGQKVEFLVSFYNNEISEKSEIFDDQFSVERPDGSNFTLKIRSTKLEDSAMYFCASSLQQEKLFFGSGTQLSVL.

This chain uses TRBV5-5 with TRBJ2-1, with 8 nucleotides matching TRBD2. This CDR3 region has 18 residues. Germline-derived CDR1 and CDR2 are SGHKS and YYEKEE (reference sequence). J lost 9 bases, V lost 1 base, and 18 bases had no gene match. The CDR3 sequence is CASSLIVPGLVGLGEQFF. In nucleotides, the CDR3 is TGTGCCAGCAGCTTGATTGTGCCGGGACTAGTGGGCTTGGGTGAGCAGTTCTTC.

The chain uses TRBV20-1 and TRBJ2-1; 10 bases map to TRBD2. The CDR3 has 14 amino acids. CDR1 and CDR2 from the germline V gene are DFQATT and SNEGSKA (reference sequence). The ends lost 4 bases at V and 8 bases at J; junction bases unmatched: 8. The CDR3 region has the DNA TGCAGTGCTACCAGCGGGGGGGCCAGGTATGAGCAGTTCTTC. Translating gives CSATSGGARYEQFF.

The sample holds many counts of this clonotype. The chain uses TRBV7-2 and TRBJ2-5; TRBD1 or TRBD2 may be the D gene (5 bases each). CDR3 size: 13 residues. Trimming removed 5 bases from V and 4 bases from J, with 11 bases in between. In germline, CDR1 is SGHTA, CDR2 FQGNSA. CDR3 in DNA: TGTGCCAGCAGCATAGAGAGGGGAGAGACCCAGTACTTC. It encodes CASSIERGETQYF.

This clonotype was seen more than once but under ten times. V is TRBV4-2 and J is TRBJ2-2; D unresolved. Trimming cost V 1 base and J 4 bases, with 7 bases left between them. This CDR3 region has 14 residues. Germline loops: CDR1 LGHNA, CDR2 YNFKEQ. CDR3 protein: CASSQGHSTGELFF. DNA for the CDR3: TGTGCCAGCAGCCAAGGACATTCCACCGGGGAGCTGTTTTTT.

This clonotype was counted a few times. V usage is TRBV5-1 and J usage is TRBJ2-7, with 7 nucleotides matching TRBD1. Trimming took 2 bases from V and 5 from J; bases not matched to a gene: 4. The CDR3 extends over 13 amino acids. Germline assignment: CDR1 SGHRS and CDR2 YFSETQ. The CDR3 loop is CASSFLGGDEQYF. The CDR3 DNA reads TGCGCCAGCAGCTTTTTAGGGGGCGACGAGCAGTACTTC.

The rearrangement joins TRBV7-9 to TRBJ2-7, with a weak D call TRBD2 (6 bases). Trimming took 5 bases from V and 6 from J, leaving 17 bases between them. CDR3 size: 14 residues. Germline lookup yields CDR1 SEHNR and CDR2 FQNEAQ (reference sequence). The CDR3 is CASSGRGAQTEQYF. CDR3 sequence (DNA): TGTGCCAGCAGCGGCCGCGGGGCACAAACCGAGCAGTACTTC.

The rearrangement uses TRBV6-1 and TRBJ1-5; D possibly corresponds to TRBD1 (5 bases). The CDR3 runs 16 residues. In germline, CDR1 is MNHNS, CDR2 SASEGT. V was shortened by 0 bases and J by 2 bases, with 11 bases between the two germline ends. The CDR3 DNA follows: TGTGCCAGCAGTGAAGCGGCCGGGGCTGGCAATCAGCCCCAGCATTTT. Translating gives CASSEAAGAGNQPQHF.

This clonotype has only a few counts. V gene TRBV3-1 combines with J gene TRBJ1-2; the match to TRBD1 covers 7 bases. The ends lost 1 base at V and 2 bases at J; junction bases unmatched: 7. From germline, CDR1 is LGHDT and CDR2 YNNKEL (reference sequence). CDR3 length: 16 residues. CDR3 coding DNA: TGTGCCAGCAGCCAAGGTCGACAGGGCTGGAACTATGGCTACACCTTC. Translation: CASSQGRQGWNYGYTF. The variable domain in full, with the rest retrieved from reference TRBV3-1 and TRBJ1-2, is DTAVSQTPKYLVTQMGNDKSIKCEQNLGHDTMYWYKQDSKKFLKIMFSYNNKELIINETVPNRFSPKSPDKAHLNLHINSLELGDSAVYFCASSQGRQGWNYGYTFGSGTRLTVV.

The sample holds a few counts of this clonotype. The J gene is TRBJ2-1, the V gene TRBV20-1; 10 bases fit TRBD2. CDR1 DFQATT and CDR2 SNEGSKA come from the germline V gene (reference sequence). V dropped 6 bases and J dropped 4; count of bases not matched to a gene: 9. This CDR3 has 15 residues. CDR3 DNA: TGCAGTGCAATAGCGGGGGGCCCCTCTTACAATGAGCAGTTCTTC. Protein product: CSAIAGGPSYNEQFF.

This chain's CDR3 is CASSYTDRVGGPLHF. The CDR3 nucleotides are TGTGCCAGCAGTTACACCGACAGGGTCGGGGGACCCCTCCACTTT. The rearrangement joins TRBV6-5 to TRBJ1-6, with 7 nucleotides matching TRBD1. V trimming: 2 bases; J trimming: 12 bases; junction bases outside the gene matches: 10. From germline, CDR1 is MNHEY and CDR2 SVGAGI. CDR3 length: 15 amino acids.